The 18 T cell receptor beta chains presented below share a single source sample, sequenced in a study of blood T cell repertoires in COVID-19. This table comes from immunoSEQ multiplex PCR, and its TCRdb copy is limited to in-frame clones, with some not included. The sample shows hundreds of thousands of clones, nearly 90% of them seen only once. The material sequenced was PBMCs or T cells enriched from blood (not recorded which). The origin of the receptors is a woman between 18 and 30 years old with acute COVID-19.

This clone was recorded once. The J gene is TRBJ2-5, the V gene TRBV18, with 10 nucleotides matching TRBD2. The V gene's germline CDR1 is KGHSH and CDR2 LQKENI. Unmatched junction bases numbered 7, after V lost 2 bases and J lost 4 bases. The CDR3 has 16 residues. The CDR3 here is CASSPVSGRARETQYF. CDR3 DNA: TGTGCCAGCTCACCAGTCAGCGGGAGGGCCCGAGAGACCCAGTACTTC.

The rearrangement joins TRBV5-1 to TRBJ1-5; the D is unclear. Trimming pared 4 bases from V and 4 bases from J, leaving 12 bases between. Per germline, CDR1 SGHRS and CDR2 YFSETQ. The CDR3 is 14 amino acids. CDR3 residues: CASSLEYPNQPQHF. The CDR3 coding sequence is TGCGCCAGCAGCCTTGAGTACCCGAATCAGCCCCAGCATTTT.

As concerns this clone: The sample contains more than one DNA sequence encoding this CDR3. The chain joins TRBV30 to TRBJ2-2, with no clear D. This CDR3 contains 13 residues. V was pared by 0 bases and J by 4 bases, with 6 bases between. CDR1 GTSNPN and CDR2 SVGIG come from the germline V gene (reference sequence). CDR3 amino acids: CAWSVGSTGELFF. Written as DNA, the CDR3 is TGTGCCTGGAGTGTTGGTAGCACCGGGGAGCTGTTTTTT.

This clone was detected only a few times. V usage is TRBV5-1 and J usage is TRBJ2-2, with TRBD2 matching 8 bases. This CDR3 spans 15 amino acids. The germline V gene encodes CDR1 SGHRS and CDR2 YFSETQ. V lost 0 bases and J lost 4; bases outside the gene matches: 2. The CDR3 loop reads CASSLGAGGTGELFF. CDR3 in DNA: TGCGCCAGCAGCTTGGGTGCGGGAGGCACCGGGGAGCTGTTTTTT.

The chain is built from TRBV7-9 and TRBJ2-1; 9 bases align to TRBD2. CDR1 is SEHNR, CDR2 FQNEAQ, per germline (reference sequence). The junction had 7 bases not matched to a gene; V was cut back by 1 base and J by 0 bases. The CDR3 consists of 18 residues. The DNA of the CDR3 is TGTGCCAGCAGCTTAGGAAAGGTAGCGGGGGACTCCTACAATGAGCAGTTCTTC. As protein: CASSLGKVAGDSYNEQFF. The full variable domain, completed using reference TRBV7-9 and TRBJ2-1, is DTGVSQNPRHKITKRGQNVTFRCDPISEHNRLYWYRQTLGQGPEFLTYFQNEAQLEKSRLLSDRFSAERPKGSFSTLEIQRTEQGDSAMYLCASSLGKVAGDSYNEQFFGPGTRLTVL.

The chain recombines TRBV5-1 with TRBJ2-1; TRBD2 matches 11 bases. The CDR3 consists of 19 residues. Unmatched junction bases numbered 18, after V lost 1 base and J lost 9 bases. Germline V gives CDR1 SGHRS, CDR2 YFSETQ. CDR3 bases: TGCGCCAGCAGCTTGCCTAGGGGACTAGCGGCCCCCGGTGGTGGTGAGCAGTTCTTC. Its translation is CASSLPRGLAAPGGGEQFF.

This clone was recorded only once. The V gene is TRBV11-2, the J gene TRBJ2-7; D is perhaps TRBD2 (5 bases). V was clipped by 6 bases and J by 3 bases, with 12 bases between them. Germline lookup yields CDR1 SGHAT and CDR2 FQNNGV. CDR3 length: 13 amino acids. CDR3 sequence: CASRLELNYEQYF. CDR3 coding DNA: TGTGCCAGCAGACTAGAACTCAACTACGAGCAGTACTTC.

J is TRBJ1-5 and V is TRBV4-1; D is uncertain. Per the germline V gene, CDR1 is MGHRA and CDR2 is YSYEKL. This CDR3 comprises 15 residues. V lost 0 bases and J lost 4, with 10 bases in between. For the CDR3, the DNA is TGCGCCAGCAGCCAAGATTGGGGAGCTAATCAGCCCCAGCATTTT. Protein: CASSQDWGANQPQHF.

This CDR3 is CASSSGRGGDEQFF. The CDR3 coding sequence is TGTGCCAGCAGTTCCGGGAGGGGGGGCGATGAGCAGTTCTTC. V is TRBV28 and J is TRBJ2-1; 8 bases agree with TRBD2. There are 14 residues in the CDR3. Germline CDR1 is MDHEN and CDR2 is SYDVKM. The V gene end was trimmed by 4 bases and the J gene end by 8 bases; junction bases not matched to a gene: 7.

This clone appeared once. The chain uses TRBV7-9 and TRBJ1-6, with D uncertain. The CDR3 is made up of 12 amino acids. Germline V lookup: CDR1 SEHNR, CDR2 FQNEAQ (reference sequence). V lost 1 base and J lost 10, with 5 bases in between. CDR3: CASSLGQSPLHF. DNA of the CDR3: TGTGCCAGCAGCTTAGGCCAGTCACCCCTCCACTTT.

The chain links TRBV7-9 to TRBJ2-3; D ambiguous. Looked up from germline, CDR1 is SEHNR and CDR2 is FQNEAQ (reference sequence). Trimming removed 6 bases at V and 1 base at J, with 5 bases between. The CDR3 covers 12 residues. Here the CDR3 reads CASSTGTDTQYF. CDR3 sequence (DNA): TGTGCCAGCAGTACGGGCACAGATACGCAGTATTTT.

The chain links TRBV6-6 to TRBJ1-3, with 8 bases identical to TRBD1. V was pared by 6 bases and J by 8 bases, with 6 bases of the junction left unmatched. The CDR3 extends over 13 amino acids. Germline loops: CDR1 MNHNY, CDR2 SVGAGI (reference sequence). The CDR3 protein is CASSGQGGDTIYF. The CDR3 DNA sequence: TGTGCCAGCAGCGGACAGGGAGGGGACACCATATATTTT.

The chain couples TRBV4-1 to TRBJ1-4; 7 bases line up with TRBD1. The CDR3 is 16 residues long. V dropped 3 bases and J dropped 8; count of bases not matched to a gene: 12. Germline loops: CDR1 MGHRA, CDR2 YSYEKL. The CDR3 sequence is CASSHQQGSVFEKLFF. CDR3 nucleotides: TGCGCCAGCAGCCACCAACAGGGGAGTGTTTTCGAAAAACTGTTTTTT.

The chain carries TRBV10-3 and TRBJ2-1; the match to TRBD2 covers 14 bases. CDR3 length: 15 amino acids. Per germline, CDR1 ENHRY and CDR2 SYGVKD. Trimming removed 8 bases from V and 3 bases from J; junction bases left unmatched: 3. CDR3 sequence: CAIGTSGSNYNEQFF. The DNA for the CDR3 is TGTGCCATCGGGACTAGCGGGAGTAACTACAATGAGCAGTTCTTC.

This chain uses TRBV3-1 (or the pseudogene TRBV3-2) with TRBJ2-5; the match to TRBD1 covers 9 bases. CDR3 length: 17 residues. The ends lost 1 base at V and 0 bases at J; junction bases unmatched: 6. Germline CDR1 LGHDT, CDR2 YNNKEL (reference sequence). The CDR3 reads CASSQASWTGDQETQYF. Here the CDR3 DNA reads TGTGCCAGCAGCCAAGCAAGTTGGACAGGGGACCAAGAGACCCAGTACTTC.

The DNA of the CDR3 is TGTGCCTGGAGTGGGAGTTCTACCCAGCCTGTCTCCGGCTACACCTTC. Translating gives CAWSGSSTQPVSGYTF. The rearrangement links TRBV30 to TRBJ1-2; no firm D call. Germline CDR1 GTSNPN, CDR2 SVGIG (reference sequence). Trimming took off 1 base at V and 8 bases at J, with 23 bases between the two ends. This CDR3 has 16 residues.

The J gene is TRBJ2-1, the V gene TRBV19, with 11 bases that match TRBD1. The V segment lost 5 bases and the J segment 9 bases; nucleotides outside the gene matches: 3. Germline V lookup: CDR1 LNHDA, CDR2 SQIVND (reference sequence). CDR3 length equals 13 residues. The CDR3 loop reads CASSPGTGGEQFF. In DNA, the CDR3 is TGTGCCAGTAGTCCCGGGACAGGGGGTGAGCAGTTCTTC. Filled out from reference TRBV19 and TRBJ2-1, the complete variable domain reads DGGITQSPKYLFRKEGQNVTLSCEQNLNHDAMYWYRQDPGQGLRLIYYSQIVNDFQKGDIAEGYSVSREKKESFPLTVTSAQKNPTAFYLCASSPGTGGEQFFGPGTRLTVL.

The J gene is TRBJ2-5, the V gene TRBV4-2; D unclear. The germline gives CDR1 LGHNA, CDR2 YNFKEQ. V dropped 1 base and J dropped 0 bases, with 6 bases sitting between them. The CDR3 is made up of 14 amino acids. The CDR3 coding sequence is TGTGCCAGCAGCCAAGCCCCGTACCAAGAGACCCAGTACTTC. It encodes CASSQAPYQETQYF.